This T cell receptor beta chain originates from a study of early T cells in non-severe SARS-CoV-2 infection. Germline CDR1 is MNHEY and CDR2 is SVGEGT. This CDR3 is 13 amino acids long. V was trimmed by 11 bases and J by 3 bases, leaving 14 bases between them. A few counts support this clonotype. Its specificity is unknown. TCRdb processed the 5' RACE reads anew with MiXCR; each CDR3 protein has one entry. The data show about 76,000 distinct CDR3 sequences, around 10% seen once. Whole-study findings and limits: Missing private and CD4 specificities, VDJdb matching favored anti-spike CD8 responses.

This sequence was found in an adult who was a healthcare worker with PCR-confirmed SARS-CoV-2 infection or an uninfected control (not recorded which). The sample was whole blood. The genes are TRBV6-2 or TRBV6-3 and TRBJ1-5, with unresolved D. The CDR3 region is CAACWGANQPQHF. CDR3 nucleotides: TGTGCCGCCTGTTGGGGTGCCAATCAGCCCCAGCATTTT.